The 17 T cell receptor beta chains reported below all come from one sample, sequenced in a study of T-cell memory formation after mild COVID-19. TCRdb ran MiXCR on the 5' RACE reads and lists one entry per CDR3 protein. Seen here are over 130,000 distinct CDR3 sequences, 11% to 15% observed once, and the top ten hold less than 30%. What was sequenced was PBMCs or a T cell subset sorted from them (not recorded which). These TCRs come from an adult woman who had mild COVID-19 (a few samples of this study predate the infection). Cell type and time point are not known.

V gene TRBV5-4 combines with J gene TRBJ2-5; perhaps TRBD1 as D (6 bases). With 4 bases removed from V and 1 base from J, the gap between germline ends came to 14 bases. From germline, CDR1 is SGHNT and CDR2 YYREEE (reference sequence). The CDR3 runs 15 residues. CDR3 loop: CASSGPQGPQETQYF. The DNA of the CDR3 is TGTGCCAGCAGCGGCCCACAGGGCCCCCAAGAGACCCAGTACTTC.

The V and J genes are TRBV20-1 and TRBJ2-2; D is unresolved. This CDR3 spans 10 amino acids. Germline CDR1 and CDR2: DFQATT and SNEGSKA (reference sequence). The CDR3 here is CKARAGELFF. The CDR3 DNA reads TGCAAGGCTCGGGCCGGGGAGCTGTTTTTT.

J is TRBJ2-7 and V is TRBV2; 7 bases align to TRBD2. Germline-derived CDR1 and CDR2 are SNHLY and FYNNEI. Trimming took 6 bases from V and 0 from J; bases not matched to a gene: 8. This CDR3 has 15 residues. CDR3 sequence: CASSELATSSYEQYF. In DNA form, the CDR3 reads TGTGCCAGCAGCGAACTAGCGACTAGCTCCTACGAGCAGTACTTC. Full variable domain (rest looked up from reference TRBV2 and TRBJ2-7): EPEVTQTPSHQVTQMGQEVILRCVPISNHLYFYWYRQILGQKVEFLVSFYNNEISEKSEIFDDQFSVERPDGSNFTLKIRSTKLEDSAMYFCASSELATSSYEQYFGPGTRLTVT.

In its sample, this clonotype was seen a few times. V and J are TRBV4-3 and TRBJ1-2; D is possibly TRBD1 (5 bases). Trimming took 0 bases from V and 4 from J, leaving 9 bases between them. CDR1 and CDR2 (germline): LGHNA, YSLEER. There are 14 residues in the CDR3. Here the CDR3 DNA reads TGCGCCAGCAGCCAAGATGGGGGACTCTATGGCTACACCTTC. Its translation: CASSQDGGLYGYTF.

A few counts support this clonotype. This sequence joins TRBV29-1 and TRBJ1-2; D perhaps matches TRBD1 (6 bases). The germline CDR1 and CDR2 sequences are SQVTM and ANQGSEA. This CDR3 region has 14 residues. V was cut by 6 bases and J by 4 bases, with 18 bases left in between. CDR3 loop: CSVPSMGGGYGYTF. The CDR3 region has the DNA TGCAGCGTCCCGTCGATGGGGGGCGGCTATGGCTACACCTTC.

This clonotype was picked up a small number of times. The rearrangement joins TRBV7-4 to TRBJ1-1; unclear D gene. The CDR3 is made up of 14 amino acids. Looked up from germline, CDR1 is SGHVT and CDR2 is SQSDAQ. V lost 0 bases and J lost 4, with 9 bases in between. CDR3 nucleotides: TGTGCCAGCAGCTTAGCTGCAAGAGGCACTGAAGCTTTCTTT. Translated: CASSLAARGTEAFF. Full variable domain (missing parts from reference TRBV7-4 and TRBJ1-1): GAGVSQSPRYKVAKRGRDVALRCDSISGHVTLYWYRQTLGQGSEVLTYSQSDAQRDKSGRPSGRFSAERPERSVSTLKIQRTEQGDSAVYLCASSLAARGTEAFFGQGTRLTVV.

The chain carries TRBV27 and TRBJ1-1; 8 bases fit TRBD1. J was trimmed by 3 bases and V by 5 bases; bases with no gene match: 5. Germline CDR1 reads MNHEY; CDR2 reads SMNVEV (reference sequence). The CDR3 sequence is 14 residues long. This CDR3 is CASSARGPDTEAFF. Here the CDR3 DNA reads TGTGCCAGCAGTGCCAGGGGGCCGGACACTGAAGCTTTCTTT.

The chain employs TRBV11-2 and TRBJ2-3; D is unclear. The V gene lost 8 bases and the J gene lost 2 bases, with 11 bases spanning the gap. Germline V gene lookup returns CDR1 SGHAT and CDR2 FQNNGV. The length of the CDR3 is 13 residues. The CDR3 bases are TGTGCCAGCGAACGACCGAACACAGATACGCAGTATTTT. Protein sequence: CASERPNTDTQYF.

This chain links TRBV12-3 or TRBV12-4 with TRBJ2-7; 13 bases match TRBD2. J gave up 1 base and V 7 bases, and 7 bases lay outside the gene matches. This CDR3 contains 16 residues. The CDR3 reads CASTNWTSGRSYEQYF. In DNA, the CDR3 is TGTGCCAGCACAAACTGGACTAGCGGGAGATCCTACGAGCAGTACTTC.

This clonotype was observed a few times. The CDR3 region is CASSLGSGRTEAFF. The CDR3, as DNA: TGTGCCAGCAGCTTGGGATCAGGGAGAACTGAAGCTTTCTTT. The chain employs TRBV5-5 and TRBJ1-1, with D possibly being TRBD1 (5 bases). V lost 0 bases and J 5 bases, leaving 11 bases between the germline ends. Germline assignment: CDR1 SGHKS and CDR2 YYEKEE (reference sequence). The CDR3 extends over 14 amino acids.

This clonotype came up a few times. The chain uses TRBV7-3 and TRBJ1-1; D perhaps matches TRBD1 (5 bases). CDR1 is SGHTA and CDR2 is FQGTGA in the germline V gene. V gave up 5 bases and J gave up 4 bases, with 11 bases separating them. This CDR3 comprises 13 residues. This CDR3 is CASSQGLRTEAFF. As DNA, the CDR3 is TGTGCCAGCAGCCAGGGTCTTCGCACTGAAGCTTTCTTT.

This clonotype was found a few times. This chain links TRBV19 with TRBJ2-7, with 8 bases fitting TRBD2. Germline V lookup: CDR1 LNHDA, CDR2 SQIVND (reference sequence). With V trimmed by 5 bases and J by 4 bases, 4 bases remained unmatched. This CDR3 region has 13 residues. In DNA form, the CDR3 reads TGTGCCAGTAGTCCCCGACTAGCGTACGAGCAGTACTTC. Amino acid sequence: CASSPRLAYEQYF.

The CDR3 DNA reads as TGTGCTAGTGCCCAGAGGCTAGCGGGGGCCCGGGGCTCCTACGAGCAGTACTTC. This codes for CASAQRLAGARGSYEQYF. The rearrangement links TRBV12-5 to TRBJ2-7, with 10 bases lining up with TRBD2. CDR1 and CDR2 (germline): LGHNT, FRNRAP. The CDR3 spans 18 residues. V lost 7 bases, J lost 0 bases, and 15 bases stayed unmatched.

Note on this clonotype: The DNA is left out, because the CDR3 cannot be placed on it with certainty; the CDR3 is given as TCRdb lists it. V is TRBV29-1 and J is TRBJ2-1. The V gene's germline CDR1 is SQVTM and CDR2 ANQGSEA. Including both end residues, the CDR3 is 10 amino acids long. The CDR3 reads CSVGAGITFF.

J is TRBJ2-6 and V is TRBV6-2 or TRBV6-3; 8 nucleotides align to TRBD2. The CDR3 is 18 residues long. Germline V gene data show CDR1 as MNHEY and CDR2 as SVGEGT. The junction had 10 bases not matched to a gene; V was cut back by 6 bases and J by 0 bases. The CDR3 sequence is CASRNGGGPHSGANVLTF. DNA for the CDR3: TGTGCCAGCAGAAACGGGGGGGGGCCGCACTCTGGGGCCAACGTCCTGACTTTC.

The J gene is TRBJ2-1, the V gene TRBV11-2; 8 nucleotides agree with TRBD1. The CDR3 runs 15 residues. Germline lookup yields CDR1 SGHAT and CDR2 FQNNGV. V was pared by 5 bases and J by 4 bases, with 7 bases of the junction left unmatched. The CDR3 DNA reads TGTGCCAGCAGCCTCGGACAGGGAGAATACAATGAGCAGTTCTTC. Translated, it gives CASSLGQGEYNEQFF.

The V gene is TRBV7-8, the J gene TRBJ2-2, with 8 positions matching TRBD2. The J segment lost 0 bases and the V segment lost 2 bases, leaving 5 bases of the junction unmatched. The V gene's germline CDR1 is SGHVS and CDR2 FQNEAQ. CDR3 length: 17 residues. The CDR3 nucleotides read TGTGCCAGCAGCTTAAGAGCGGGGGCTTCGAACACCGGGGAGCTGTTTTTT. Translating it yields CASSLRAGASNTGELFF.